This is a list of T cell receptor beta chains from one sample in a study of somatic mutations in cytotoxic T cells in rheumatoid arthritis. Using immunoSEQ multiplex PCR, the repertoire was profiled, and TCRdb retains in-frame clones only, with some absent. The data contain approximately 4,800 clones, around 78% of them singletons. The sample was CD8+ T cells sorted from blood, taken at a follow-up visit. These receptors came from a middle-aged man with rheumatoid arthritis. Both conserved end residues are part of each CDR3. Fields, in order: CDR3 protein, CDR3 DNA, J gene, clone size, D gene, V gene. A D gene is named only where the DNA matches it firmly. The listing skips clone size in some rows; elsewhere it reads once, few, many or a size class.

CDR3: CASSSGQGYQPQHF
DNA: TGTGCCAGCAGTTCTGGACAGGGTTATCAGCCCCAGCATTTT
J: TRBJ1-5
size: -
D: TRBD1
V: TRBV27

CDR3: CASSLRAGGAHEQYF
DNA: TGTGCCAGCAGTTTGAGGGCGGGAGGGGCCCACGAGCAGTACTTC
J: TRBJ2-7
size: -
D: TRBD2
V: TRBV27

CDR3: CASSLSYSGTGDGYTF
DNA: TGTGCCAGCAGTTTATCCTATTCCGGGACAGGGGACGGCTACACCTTC
J: TRBJ1-2
size: -
D: TRBD1
V: TRBV28

CDR3: CASSLAETHDYSNQPQHF
DNA: TGTGCCAGCAGCTTGGCAGAGACACATGACTATAGCAATCAGCCCCAGCATTTT
J: TRBJ1-5
size: -
D: -
V: TRBV7-8

CDR3: CASSFTGAGQPQHF
DNA: TGTGCCAGCAGCTTTACAGGTGCCGGTCAGCCCCAGCATTTT
J: TRBJ1-5
size: -
D: -
V: TRBV5-5

CDR3: CASSIRALRGNYGYTF
DNA: TGTGCCAGCAGCATACGCGCACTCAGGGGTAACTATGGCTACACCTTC
J: TRBJ1-2
size: -
D: -
V: TRBV7-9

CDR3: CASSYRQVQRETQYF
DNA: TGTGCCAGCAGCTACCGACAGGTACAAAGAGAGACCCAGTACTTC
J: TRBJ2-5
size: -
D: -
V: TRBV11-2

CDR3: CASSILLAGGSYEQYF
DNA: TGTGCCAGCAGCATCTTACTAGCGGGAGGGTCCTACGAGCAGTACTTC
J: TRBJ2-7
size: -
D: TRBD2
V: TRBV27

CDR3: CASSPPDLWGYTF
DNA: TGTGCCAGCTCACCACCGGATCTTTGGGGCTACACCTTC
J: TRBJ1-2
size: -
D: -
V: TRBV18

CDR3: CASSFGLRETQYF
DNA: TGTGCCAGCAGTTTTGGACTTAGAGAGACCCAGTACTTC
J: TRBJ2-5
size: -
D: -
V: TRBV27

CDR3: CASSLGWTVAKNIQYF
DNA: TGTGCCAGCAGCTTAGGCTGGACAGTAGCCAAAAACATTCAGTACTTC
J: TRBJ2-4
size: -
D: -
V: TRBV7-8

CDR3: CSVGPGTTEAFF
DNA: TGCAGCGTTGGACCTGGGACGACTGAAGCTTTCTTT
J: TRBJ1-1
size: few
D: -
V: TRBV29-1

CDR3: CASSWGGPLNTGELFF
DNA: TGTGCCAGCAGTTGGGGGGGGCCCCTGAACACCGGGGAGCTGTTTTTT
J: TRBJ2-2
size: -
D: -
V: TRBV28